This T cell receptor beta chain was sequenced during a study of cytomegalovirus exposure and HLA in healthy donors. The PCR was carried out with 60 Vbeta primers and 13 Jbeta primers. The assay was immunoSEQ multiplex PCR, and TCRdb's table has in-frame clones only and misses some. The profile shows some 200,000 clones, approximately 80% of them singletons. A single count supports this clone. Sequenced input: PBMCs. The sequence came from a girl aged 10 to 17 in good health and CMV-seronegative.

DNA of the CDR3: TGTGCCAGCAGTTTTACAAGCTCCTACGAGCAGTACTTC. This sequence encodes CASSFTSSYEQYF. The rearrangement uses TRBV28 and TRBJ2-7; D remains ambiguous. The ends were cut back, 3 bases at V and 0 bases at J, with 6 bases in the middle. Per the germline V gene, CDR1 is MDHEN and CDR2 is SYDVKM. This CDR3 is built from 13 residues.